Below, 9 T cell receptor beta chains from the same sample are listed, as sequenced in a study of cytomegalovirus exposure and HLA in healthy donors. The PCR used 60 Vbeta and 13 Jbeta primers. Profiling relied on immunoSEQ multiplex PCR, and the TCRdb table lists in-frame clones only, not all of them. This sample has over 95,000 clones, with about 78% found just once. Sequenced material: PBMCs. The receptors derive from a woman aged 40 to 50 in good health and CMV-seropositive.

The chain uses TRBV7-8 and TRBJ2-7; 9 bases align to TRBD2. Per the germline V gene, CDR1 is SGHVS and CDR2 is FQNEAQ. The CDR3 has 16 residues. V gave up 4 bases and J gave up 7 bases; unmatched junction bases: 14. CDR3 in DNA: TGTGCCAGCAGCTGGAGGGGCGGGGGGGCCCCCGGAGAGCAGTACTTC. It is translated as CASSWRGGGAPGEQYF.

The CDR3 nucleotides read TGCGCCAGCAGCTTGGATCTGGGCAGCCACTCTGGAAACACCATATATTTT. Its protein is CASSLDLGSHSGNTIYF. The V and J genes are TRBV5-1 and TRBJ1-3; D gene uncertain. The V gene lost 0 bases and the J gene lost 0 bases, with 13 bases spanning the gap. The CDR3 has 17 amino acids. Germline V gene lookup returns CDR1 SGHRS and CDR2 YFSETQ.

The chain employs TRBV5-1 and TRBJ2-1; 10 nucleotides agree with TRBD2. V shed 2 bases and J 7 bases; nucleotides not matched to a gene: 6. Germline values: CDR1 SGHRS, CDR2 YFSETQ. The CDR3 extends over 15 amino acids. CDR3 loop: CASSLSGGASNEQFF. For the CDR3, the DNA is TGCGCCAGCAGCTTAAGCGGGGGGGCATCTAATGAGCAGTTCTTC.

The chain recombines TRBV30 with TRBJ2-3, with D tentatively TRBD2 (6 bases). This CDR3 has 15 residues. Germline loops: CDR1 GTSNPN, CDR2 SVGIG (reference sequence). Trimming pared 1 base from V and 1 base from J, leaving 12 bases between. The CDR3: CAWSAGVSGTDTQYF. The CDR3 DNA follows: TGTGCCTGGAGTGCGGGGGTGTCGGGCACAGATACGCAGTATTTT.

V gene TRBV30 combines with J gene TRBJ1-2, with TRBD1 matching 8 bases. Germline V gene data show CDR1 as GTSNPN and CDR2 as SVGIG (reference sequence). V lost 7 bases and J lost 4; bases outside the gene matches: 5. CDR3 size: 12 residues. This chain's CDR3 is CASPGGLYGYTF. The CDR3 DNA follows: TGTGCCTCCCCAGGGGGCCTCTATGGCTACACCTTC.

The chain uses TRBV6-6 and TRBJ1-2; weak D call: TRBD1 (6 bases). Germline CDR1 MNHNY, CDR2 SVGAGI (reference sequence). This CDR3 is 13 amino acids long. V was pared by 10 bases and J by 3 bases, with 15 bases between. The CDR3 spells CATAPDRHYGYTF. CDR3 DNA sequence: TGTGCCACTGCCCCGGACAGACACTATGGCTACACCTTC.

The rearrangement uses TRBV19 and TRBJ2-2, with D possibly matching TRBD1 (6 bases). The germline V gene encodes CDR1 LNHDA and CDR2 SQIVND (reference sequence). The CDR3 is made up of 17 amino acids. V was trimmed by 4 bases and J by 2 bases, leaving 17 bases between them. CDR3 amino acids: CASSTTPQGTNTGELFF. The CDR3 DNA is TGTGCCAGTAGTACCACACCACAGGGTACCAACACCGGGGAGCTGTTTTTT.

This clone was seen a handful of times. The DNA for the CDR3 is TGTGCCAGCAGTTACTCCAGGGATAATTCACCCCTCCACTTT. Translating gives CASSYSRDNSPLHF. The chain couples TRBV6-5 to TRBJ1-6; tentatively, D is TRBD1 (5 bases). Per the germline V gene, CDR1 is MNHEY and CDR2 is SVGAGI. Trimming removed 0 bases at V and 5 bases at J, with 5 bases between. This CDR3 spans 14 amino acids.

V gene TRBV29-1 combines with J gene TRBJ1-6, with D unclear. CDR1 and CDR2 from the germline V gene are SQVTM and ANQGSEA. Trimming removed 6 bases at V and 6 bases at J, with 9 bases between. This CDR3 contains 12 residues. CDR3 region: CSVRLGNSPLHF. The CDR3 DNA sequence: TGCAGCGTCCGACTTGGTAATTCACCCCTCCACTTT.